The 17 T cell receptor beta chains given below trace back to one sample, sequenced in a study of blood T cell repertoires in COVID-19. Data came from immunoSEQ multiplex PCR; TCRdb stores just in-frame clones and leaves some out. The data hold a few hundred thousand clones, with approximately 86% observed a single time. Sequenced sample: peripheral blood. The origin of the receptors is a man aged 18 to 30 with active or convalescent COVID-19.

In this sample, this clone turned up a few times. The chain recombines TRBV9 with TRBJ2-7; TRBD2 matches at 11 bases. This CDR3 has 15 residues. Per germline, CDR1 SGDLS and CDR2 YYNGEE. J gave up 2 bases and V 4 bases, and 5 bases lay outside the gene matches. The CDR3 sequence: CASSSSGGPAYEQYF. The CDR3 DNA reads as TGTGCCAGCAGCTCTAGCGGGGGGCCCGCCTACGAGCAGTACTTC.

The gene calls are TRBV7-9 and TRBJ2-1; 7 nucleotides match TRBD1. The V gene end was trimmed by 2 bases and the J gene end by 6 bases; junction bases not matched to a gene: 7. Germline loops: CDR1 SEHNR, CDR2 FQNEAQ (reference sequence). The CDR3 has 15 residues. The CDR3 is CASSLFQSGGNEQFF. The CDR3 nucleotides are TGTGCCAGCAGCTTATTCCAGTCAGGGGGCAATGAGCAGTTCTTC. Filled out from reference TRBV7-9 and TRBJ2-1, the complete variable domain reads DTGVSQNPRHKITKRGQNVTFRCDPISEHNRLYWYRQTLGQGPEFLTYFQNEAQLEKSRLLSDRFSAERPKGSFSTLEIQRTEQGDSAMYLCASSLFQSGGNEQFFGPGTRLTVL.

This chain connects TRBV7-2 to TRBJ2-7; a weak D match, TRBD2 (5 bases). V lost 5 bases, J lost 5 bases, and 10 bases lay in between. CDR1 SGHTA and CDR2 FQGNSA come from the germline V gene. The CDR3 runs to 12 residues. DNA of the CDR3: TGTGCCAGCAGCCCAAGCGGCCACGAGCAGTACTTC. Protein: CASSPSGHEQYF.

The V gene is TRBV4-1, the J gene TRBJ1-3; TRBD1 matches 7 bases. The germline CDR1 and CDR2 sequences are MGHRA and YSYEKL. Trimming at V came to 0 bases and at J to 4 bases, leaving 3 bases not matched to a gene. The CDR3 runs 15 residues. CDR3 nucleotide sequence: TGCGCCAGCAGCCAAGACACAGGGGACGGAAACACCATATATTTT. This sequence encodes CASSQDTGDGNTIYF.

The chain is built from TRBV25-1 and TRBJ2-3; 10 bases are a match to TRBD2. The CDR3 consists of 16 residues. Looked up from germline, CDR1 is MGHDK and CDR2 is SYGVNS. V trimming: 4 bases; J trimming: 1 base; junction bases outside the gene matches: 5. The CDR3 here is CASSGLSGGGTDTQYF. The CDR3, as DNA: TGTGCCAGCAGTGGGCTAAGCGGGGGGGGCACAGATACGCAGTATTTT. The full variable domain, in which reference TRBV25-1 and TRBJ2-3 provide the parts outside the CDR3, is EADIYQTPRYLVIGTGKKITLECSQTMGHDKMYWYQQDPGMELHLIHYSYGVNSTEKGDLSSESTVSRIRTEHFPLTLESARPSHTSQYLCASSGLSGGGTDTQYFGPGTRLTVL.

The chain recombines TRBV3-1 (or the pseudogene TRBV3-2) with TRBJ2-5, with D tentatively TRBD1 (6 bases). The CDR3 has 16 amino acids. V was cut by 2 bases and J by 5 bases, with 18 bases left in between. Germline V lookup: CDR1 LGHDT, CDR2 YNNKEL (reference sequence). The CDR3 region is CASSQPATRGGETQYF. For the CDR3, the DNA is TGTGCCAGCAGCCAACCTGCAACCAGGGGCGGGGAGACCCAGTACTTC.

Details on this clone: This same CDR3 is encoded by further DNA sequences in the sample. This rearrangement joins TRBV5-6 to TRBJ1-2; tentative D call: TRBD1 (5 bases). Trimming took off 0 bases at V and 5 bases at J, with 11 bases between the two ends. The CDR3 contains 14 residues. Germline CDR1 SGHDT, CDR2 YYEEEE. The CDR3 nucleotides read TGTGCCAGCAGCTTGGGTCAGGGCCGGTATGGCTACACCTTC. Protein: CASSLGQGRYGYTF.

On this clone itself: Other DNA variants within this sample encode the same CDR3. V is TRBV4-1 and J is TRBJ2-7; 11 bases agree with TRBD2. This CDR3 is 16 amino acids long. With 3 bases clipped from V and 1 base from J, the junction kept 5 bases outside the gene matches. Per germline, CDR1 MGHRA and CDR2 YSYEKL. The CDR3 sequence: CASSQTGTSGSYEQYF. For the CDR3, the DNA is TGCGCCAGCAGCCAGACCGGGACTAGCGGATCCTACGAGCAGTACTTC.

CDR3 loop: CASSPGGSASTDTQYF. The DNA for the CDR3 is TGTGCCAGCAGCCCGGGTGGGTCGGCTAGCACAGATACGCAGTATTTT. The chain uses TRBV3-1 (or the pseudogene TRBV3-2) and TRBJ2-3, with D unresolved. Between the trimmed V and J ends, which lost 4 bases and 0 bases, there was a span of 14 bases. Per the germline V gene, CDR1 is LGHDT and CDR2 is YNNKEL (reference sequence). The CDR3 extends over 16 amino acids.

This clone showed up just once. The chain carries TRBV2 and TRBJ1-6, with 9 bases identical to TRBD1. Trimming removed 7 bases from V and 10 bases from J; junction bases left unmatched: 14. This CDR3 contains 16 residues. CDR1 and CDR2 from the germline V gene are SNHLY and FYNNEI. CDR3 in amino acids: CASIDTGQGFWSPLHF. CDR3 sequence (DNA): TGTGCCAGCATCGACACCGGACAGGGGTTTTGGTCACCCCTCCACTTT.

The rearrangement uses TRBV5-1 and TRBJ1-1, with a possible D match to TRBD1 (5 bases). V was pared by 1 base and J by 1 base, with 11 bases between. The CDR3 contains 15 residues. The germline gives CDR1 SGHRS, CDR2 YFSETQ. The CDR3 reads CASSLLSGQNTEAFF. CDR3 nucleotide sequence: TGCGCCAGCAGCTTGTTGTCAGGACAGAACACTGAAGCTTTCTTT.

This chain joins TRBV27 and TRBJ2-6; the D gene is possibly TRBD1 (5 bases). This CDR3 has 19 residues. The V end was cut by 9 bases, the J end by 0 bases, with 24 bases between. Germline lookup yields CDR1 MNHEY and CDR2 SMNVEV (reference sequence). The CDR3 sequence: CASQTQDITNPSGANVLTF. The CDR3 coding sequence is TGTGCCAGTCAAACACAGGACATCACGAACCCCTCTGGGGCCAACGTCCTGACTTTC.

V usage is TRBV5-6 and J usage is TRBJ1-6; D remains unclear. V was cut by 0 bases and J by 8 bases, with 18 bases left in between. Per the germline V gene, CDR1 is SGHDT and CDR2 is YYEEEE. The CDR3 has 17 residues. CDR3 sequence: CASSLVVRGTRYSPLHF. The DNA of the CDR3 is TGTGCCAGCAGCTTGGTGGTCCGTGGCACAAGATATTCACCCCTCCACTTT.

CDR3 protein: CASSSTKETQYF. Here the CDR3 DNA reads TGTGCCAGCAGTTCCACAAAAGAGACCCAGTACTTC. V gene TRBV28 combines with J gene TRBJ2-5; D is uncertain. Germline V gene lookup returns CDR1 MDHEN and CDR2 SYDVKM. Trimming took off 4 bases at V and 3 bases at J, with 6 bases between the two ends. The CDR3 covers 12 residues. Full variable domain (missing parts from reference TRBV28 and TRBJ2-5): DVKVTQSSRYLVKRTGEKVFLECVQDMDHENMFWYRQDPGLGLRLIYFSYDVKMKEKGDIPEGYSVSREKKERFSLILESASTNQTSMYLCASSSTKETQYFGPGTRLLVL.

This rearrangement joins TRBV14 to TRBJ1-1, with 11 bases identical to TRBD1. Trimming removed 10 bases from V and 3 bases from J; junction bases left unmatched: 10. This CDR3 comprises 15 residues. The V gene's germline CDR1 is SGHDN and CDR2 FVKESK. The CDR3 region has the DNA TGTGCCATCCCCCGGGACAGGGGGTTGCACACTGAAGCTTTCTTT. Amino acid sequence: CAIPRDRGLHTEAFF. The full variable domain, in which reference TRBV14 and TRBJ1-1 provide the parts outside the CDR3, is EAGVTQFPSHSVIEKGQTVTLRCDPISGHDNLYWYRRVMGKEIKFLLHFVKESKQDESGMPNNRFLAERTGGTYSTLKVQPAELEDSGVYFCAIPRDRGLHTEAFFGQGTRLTVV.

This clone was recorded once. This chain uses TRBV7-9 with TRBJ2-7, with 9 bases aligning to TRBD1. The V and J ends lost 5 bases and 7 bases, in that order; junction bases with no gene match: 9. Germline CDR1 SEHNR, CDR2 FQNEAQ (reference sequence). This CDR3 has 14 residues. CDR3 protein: CASSTPTGGGEQYF. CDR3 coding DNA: TGTGCCAGCAGCACACCCACAGGGGGCGGGGAGCAGTACTTC.

The CDR3 spells CASRPQGGNSPLHF. The CDR3 region has the DNA TGTGCCAGCAGACCCCAGGGGGGTAATTCACCCCTCCACTTT. The chain combines TRBV7-9 with TRBJ1-6; 7 bases are a match to TRBD1. Germline values: CDR1 SEHNR, CDR2 FQNEAQ (reference sequence). There are 14 residues in the CDR3. Trimming removed 6 bases from V and 6 bases from J; junction bases left unmatched: 5.